One sample yielded the 5 T cell receptor beta chains listed below, sequenced in a study of lymphopenia after photon versus proton radiotherapy. Assay used: immunoSEQ multiplex PCR; TCRdb lists only in-frame clones, some missing. The repertoire includes more than 45,000 clones, 65% to 85% of them detected once, and around 2% sits in the top ten. The sample in question was peripheral blood, obtained from a patient treated with proton-based radiotherapy. All receptors derive from a man aged 55 to 70 with pancreatic cancer.

The chain is built from TRBV16 and TRBJ1-2; D remains unclear. The length of the CDR3 is 14 residues. V lost 5 bases and J 8 bases, leaving 18 bases between the germline ends. Germline loops: CDR1 KGHSY, CDR2 FQNENV. DNA for the CDR3: TGTGCCAGCAGCTACATCACCAGCTCCGGGGGCTACACCTTC. Translating gives CASSYITSSGGYTF.

This clone was seen only a few times. The chain uses TRBV4-2 and TRBJ2-7, with 10 bases matching TRBD2. J lost 6 bases, V lost 0 bases, and 5 bases had no gene match. Germline-derived CDR1 and CDR2 are LGHNA and YNFKEQ. This CDR3 is 15 amino acids long. CDR3 in amino acids: CASSQDLSSGGEQYF. The CDR3 nucleotides read TGTGCCAGCAGCCAAGATCTATCTAGCGGGGGCGAGCAGTACTTC.

This clone was seen once. The rearrangement uses TRBV5-1 and TRBJ2-6, with D hard to call. Germline V lookup: CDR1 SGHRS, CDR2 YFSETQ. This CDR3 spans 13 amino acids. The V end was cut by 0 bases, the J end by 4 bases, with 2 bases between. CDR3 in DNA: TGCGCCAGCAGCTTGGAAGGGGCCAACGTCCTGACTTTC. This translates into CASSLEGANVLTF. Full variable domain (outside the CDR3, taken from reference TRBV5-1 and TRBJ2-6): KAGVTQTPRYLIKTRGQQVTLSCSPISGHRSVSWYQQTPGQGLQFLFEYFSETQRNKGNFPGRFSGRQFSNSRSEMNVSTLELGDSALYLCASSLEGANVLTFGAGSRLTVL.

The chain joins TRBV5-1 to TRBJ2-5, with D possibly matching TRBD1 (6 bases). Trimming left V 4 bases short and J 2 bases short, with 15 bases between. This CDR3 has 15 residues. Germline V gene lookup returns CDR1 SGHRS and CDR2 YFSETQ. DNA for the CDR3: TGCGCCAGCAGCCTAGGACAGCCTCGACAAGAGACCCAGTACTTC. It is translated as CASSLGQPRQETQYF.

As to this clone: This sample also contains other DNA sequences that code for the same CDR3. The rearrangement links TRBV11-3 to TRBJ2-3, with D perhaps matching TRBD1 (5 bases). With 0 bases removed from V and 1 base from J, the gap between germline ends came to 8 bases. Germline V gives CDR1 SGHNT, CDR2 YENEEA. The CDR3 spans 15 residues. CDR3 loop: CASSLEGAGTDTQYF. DNA of the CDR3: TGTGCCAGCAGCTTAGAAGGGGCGGGCACAGATACGCAGTATTTT. Full variable domain (missing parts from reference TRBV11-3 and TRBJ2-3): EAGVVQSPRYKIIEKKQPVAFWCNPISGHNTLYWYLQNLGQGPELLIRYENEEAVDDSQLPKDRFSAERLKGVDSTLKIQPAELGDSAVYLCASSLEGAGTDTQYFGPGTRLTVL.